These T cell receptor beta chains were read from a single sample in a study of shared clonotypes between healthy human individuals. Method: immunoSEQ multiplex PCR; TCRdb's copy keeps in-frame clones and lacks some. The sample has almost 750,000 clones, around 70% seen once. Input material: memory CD4+ T cells sorted from blood. The receptors shown here come from a young woman in good health. Each CDR3 is given with its conserved first and last residue. Each record gives: D gene, J gene, clone size, V gene, CDR3 protein, CDR3 DNA. A D gene is named only where the DNA matches it firmly. A row's size may be missing; if present it is once, few, many or a size class.

. | TRBJ2-1 | few | TRBV28 | CASMVSYNEQFF | TGTGCCAGCATGGTGTCTTACAATGAGCAGTTCTTC
TRBD1 | TRBJ1-1 | . | TRBV5-6 | CASSLQGRYTEAFF | TGTGCCAGCAGCTTACAGGGGCGATACACTGAAGCTTTCTTT
TRBD1 | TRBJ2-5 | . | TRBV28 | CASSSARTGRETQYF | TGTGCCAGCAGTTCAGCCCGGACAGGGAGGGAGACCCAGTACTTC
. | TRBJ1-2 | . | TRBV19 | CASSTDMDYGYTF | TGTGCCAGTAGTACAGACATGGACTATGGCTACACCTTC
TRBD1 | TRBJ2-1 | . | TRBV7-9 | CASSLGTGGSSSYNEQFF | TGTGCCAGCAGCTTAGGGACAGGGGGCTCTAGCTCCTACAATGAGCAGTTCTTC
. | TRBJ2-2 | . | TRBV6-5 | CASSYRRSNTGELFF | TGTGCCAGCAGTTATAGGAGGTCGAACACCGGGGAGCTGTTTTTT
. | TRBJ2-7 | . | TRBV11-3 | CASSPRWGKGYEQYF | TGTGCCAGCAGCCCAAGATGGGGCAAGGGCTACGAGCAGTACTTC
. | TRBJ2-1 | . | TRBV19 | CASSMEAWGAYNEQFF | TGTGCCAGTAGTATGGAGGCCTGGGGCGCGTACAATGAGCAGTTCTTC
TRBD2 | TRBJ2-1 | . | TRBV5-1 | CASSPVGGSYNEQFF | TGCGCCAGCAGCCCGGTCGGCGGGAGCTACAATGAGCAGTTCTTC
TRBD2 | TRBJ2-2 | . | TRBV7-3 | CASSKTSGRNTGELFF | TGTGCCAGCAGCAAGACTAGCGGGAGGAACACCGGGGAGCTGTTTTTT
. | TRBJ2-6 | . | TRBV28 | CASNPASSGANVLTF | TGTGCCAGCAACCCCGCCAGCTCTGGGGCCAACGTCCTGACTTTC
. | TRBJ2-7 | . | TRBV6-5 | CASSYSNTLMAYEQYF | TGTGCCAGCAGTTACTCGAATACATTGATGGCATACGAGCAGTACTTC
. | TRBJ1-4 | . | TRBV11-2 | CASSSSWGAANEKLFF | TGTGCCAGCAGCTCGTCCTGGGGGGCGGCTAATGAAAAACTGTTTTTT
. | TRBJ2-2 | . | TRBV27 | CASSPWVTGELFF | TGTGCCAGCAGTCCCTGGGTCACCGGGGAGCTGTTTTTT
TRBD1 | TRBJ1-2 | . | TRBV27 | CATATGGFGYGYTF | TGTGCCACGGCTACAGGGGGCTTTGGCTATGGCTACACCTTC
. | TRBJ2-3 | . | TRBV29-1 | CSVFFSTDTQYF | TGCAGCGTTTTCTTTAGCACAGATACGCAGTATTTT
TRBD1 | TRBJ2-1 | . | TRBV28 | CASSIGQGDYNEQFF | TGTGCCAGCAGCATCGGACAGGGAGATTACAATGAGCAGTTCTTC
TRBD1 | TRBJ2-5 | . | TRBV6-1 | CASLGQGQETQYF | TGTGCCAGCCTTGGACAGGGGCAAGAGACCCAGTACTTC
. | TRBJ2-3 | . | TRBV7-3 | CASSPSFGRDTQYF | TGTGCCAGCAGCCCATCTTTCGGGCGAGATACGCAGTATTTT
. | TRBJ2-1 | . | TRBV5-1 | CASSLVMGEQFF | TGCGCCAGCAGCTTGGTAATGGGTGAGCAGTTCTTC
. | TRBJ1-2 | few | TRBV6-4 | CASSRRHYGYTF | TGTGCCAGCAGTAGGAGGCACTATGGCTACACCTTC
TRBD1 | TRBJ1-1 | . | TRBV6-6 | CASSLIQGSTEAFF | TGTGCCAGCAGTTTGATACAGGGGAGCACTGAAGCTTTCTTT
. | TRBJ1-1 | . | TRBV2 | CASRGRGNTEAFF | TGTGCCAGCAGAGGAAGAGGGAACACTGAAGCTTTCTTT
TRBD1 | TRBJ1-1 | few | TRBV29-1 | CSGHRGNTEAFF | TGCAGCGGGCACAGGGGGAACACTGAAGCTTTCTTT
. | TRBJ2-2 | . | TRBV11-3 | CASSFRGNTGELFF | TGTGCCAGCAGCTTCCGGGGTAACACCGGGGAGCTGTTTTTT
. | TRBJ1-5 | . | TRBV4-1 | CASSQTRNSNQPQHF | TGCGCCAGCAGCCAGACAAGAAATAGCAATCAGCCCCAGCATTTT
TRBD2 | TRBJ2-5 | . | TRBV15 | CATSRDPRLADPAGAQYF | TGTGCCACCAGCAGAGATCCAAGACTAGCGGATCCCGCTGGGGCCCAGTACTTC